These T cell receptor beta chains were read from a single sample in a study of T cells after yellow fever vaccination. TCRdb called the 5' RACE reads again in MiXCR, with one record for every CDR3 protein. The sample carries 250,000 or so distinct CDR3 sequences, about 7% recorded once. Here the sequenced sample was CD4+ T cells sorted from PBMCs, taken 15 days after the yellow fever booster vaccination. The receptors originated from a man aged 25-45 years who received the YFV17D yellow fever vaccine. The CDR3 runs from the conserved cysteine through the conserved F or W. The D gene is left open where the match is weak. The size field is filled for only some rows; it gives once, few, many or a size class.

TRBV20-1	-	few	17	TRBJ2-1	TGCAGTGCCTTAGAGGGGGGAGGCGGGAGATTGCACAATGAGCAGTTCTTC	CSALEGGGGRLHNEQFF
TRBV7-2	TRBD2	many	14	TRBJ2-2	TGTGCCAGCAGCGGGACTAGCGGAGCCGGGGAGCTGTTTTTT	CASSGTSGAGELFF
TRBV6-1	-	-	13	TRBJ1-2	TGTGCCAGCAGCCAAGAGGGGTGGTATGGCTACACCTTC	CASSQEGWYGYTF
TRBV20-1	-	-	12	TRBJ1-5	TGCAGTGCCCGACTCCTGGGCCAGCCCCAGCATTTT	CSARLLGQPQHF
TRBV10-3	-	many	15	TRBJ1-1	TGTGCCATCAGTGCTGGGCGAGTCTTGGAAACTGAAGCTTTCTTT	CAISAGRVLETEAFF
TRBV29-1	-	many	13	TRBJ2-5	TGCAGCGTTGAAAGGGACCGCCAAGAGACCCAGTACTTC	CSVERDRQETQYF
TRBV28	-	many	13	TRBJ1-5	TGTGCCAGCAGTTTGATAGGGAGACAGCCCCAGCATTTT	CASSLIGRQPQHF
TRBV5-6	-	-	13	TRBJ2-7	TGTGCCAGCAGCCCTTACGGGAACGACGAGCAGTACTTC	CASSPYGNDEQYF
TRBV20-1	-	many	17	TRBJ2-2	TGCAGTGCTAGAGGGCTAGCGGCTCAGGGGGACACCGGGGAGCTGTTTTTT	CSARGLAAQGDTGELFF
TRBV7-2	-	many	13	TRBJ2-5	TGTGCCAGCAGCTTCAGGGTCCAAGAGACCCAGTACTTC	CASSFRVQETQYF
TRBV20-1	-	-	18	TRBJ1-1	TGCAGTGCTAGACTAACCCGAGGGCTCTCGCACATGAACACTGAGGCTTTCTTT	CSARLTRGLSHMNTEAFF
TRBV6-5	TRBD1	-	17	TRBJ2-7	TGTGCCAGCAGTTACTCGGTATCCGGGACAGGGGTCAACGAGCAGTACTTC	CASSYSVSGTGVNEQYF
TRBV5-5	-	many	15	TRBJ2-1	TGTGCCAGCAGCTTGGAGGCCAGCTCCTACAATGAGCAGTTCTTC	CASSLEASSYNEQFF
TRBV15	-	few	16	TRBJ2-1	TGTGCCACCAGCAGAGGAGGGACGAGTATATACAATGAGCAGTTCTTC	CATSRGGTSIYNEQFF
TRBV7-9	TRBD1	few	14	TRBJ1-1	TGTGCCAGCAGCCCAGGGACAGGGCTTACTGAAGCTTTCTTT	CASSPGTGLTEAFF
TRBV12-3/TRBV12-4	TRBD2	few	17	TRBJ2-2	TGTGCCAGCAGTTCCATGGTCGGGACTATCAACACCGGGGAGCTGTTTTTT	CASSSMVGTINTGELFF
TRBV28	-	many	14	TRBJ2-7	TGTGCCAGCAGTTTTTCCGGGCCCCGAGACGAGCAGTACTTC	CASSFSGPRDEQYF
TRBV5-1	-	many	14	TRBJ2-1	TGCGCCAGCAGCTTGAGCCCTGACTACAATGAGCAGTTCTTC	CASSLSPDYNEQFF
TRBV20-1	-	few	11	TRBJ1-1	TGCAGTGCTAGTCCGGGCACTGAAGCTTTCTTT	CSASPGTEAFF
TRBV7-2	TRBD2	many	17	TRBJ2-1	TGTGCCAGCAGCCCTTGGCGGAGCGGGAGGGGGTACAATGAGCAGTTCTTC	CASSPWRSGRGYNEQFF
TRBV3-1	-	few	15	TRBJ1-1	TGTGCCAGCAGTCTTAAACCGCCAGGCTGGGGAGGAGCTTTCTTT	CASSLKPPGWGGAFF
TRBV6-2/TRBV6-3	-	-	18	TRBJ2-7	TGTGCCAGCAGCCTCTCTCTCGGGCTTAGGAGCGGAGCCTACGAGCAGTACTTC	CASSLSLGLRSGAYEQYF